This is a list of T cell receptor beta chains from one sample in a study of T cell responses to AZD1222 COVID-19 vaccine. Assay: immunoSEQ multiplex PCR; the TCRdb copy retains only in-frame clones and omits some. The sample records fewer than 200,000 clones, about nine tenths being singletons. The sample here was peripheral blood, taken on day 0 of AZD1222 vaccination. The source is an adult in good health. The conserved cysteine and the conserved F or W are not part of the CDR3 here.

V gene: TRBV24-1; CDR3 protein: ATSDLGGLTYEQY
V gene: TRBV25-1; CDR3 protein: ASSGGSAGELF
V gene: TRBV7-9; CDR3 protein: ASSVEGVPPYGYT
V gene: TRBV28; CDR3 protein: ASSFGRGYNSPLH
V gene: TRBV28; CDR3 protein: ASSLQTGGHEQF
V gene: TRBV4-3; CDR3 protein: ASSQEIVGGTSYEQY
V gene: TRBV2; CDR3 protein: ASRKGTGATNEKLF
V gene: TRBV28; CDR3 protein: ASRTRDSWGQETQY
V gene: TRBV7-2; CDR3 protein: ASSLQQVEKLF
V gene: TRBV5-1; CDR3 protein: ASSLGRDRSLSGELF
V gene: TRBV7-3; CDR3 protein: ASSSSRGARITEAF
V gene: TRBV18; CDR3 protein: ASSFTSGISNTGELF
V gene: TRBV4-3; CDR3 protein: ASSQEGRSYGYT
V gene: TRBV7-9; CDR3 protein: ASSPRGAEPQH
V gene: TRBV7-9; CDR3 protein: ASSLGLAGGTDTQY
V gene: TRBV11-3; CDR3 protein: ASSQGLAGGPIDTQY
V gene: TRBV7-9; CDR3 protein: ASSAGSGELF
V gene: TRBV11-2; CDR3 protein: ASSPGTFIGEQY
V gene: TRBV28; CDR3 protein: ASSDRGRFYGYT
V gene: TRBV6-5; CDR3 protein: ASSYGTAIGPGELF
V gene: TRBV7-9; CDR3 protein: ASSLVRSGGELF
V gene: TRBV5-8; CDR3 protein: ASSLEVARTSGRDYEQY
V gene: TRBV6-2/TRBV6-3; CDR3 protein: ASSYGTYYGYT
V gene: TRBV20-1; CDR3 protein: SALNGETQY
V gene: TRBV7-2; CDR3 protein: ASSLGRPGDTQY
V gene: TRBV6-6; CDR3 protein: ASSYSLAEQY
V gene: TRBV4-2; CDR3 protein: ASSQELDRQKLF
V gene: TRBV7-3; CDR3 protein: ASSRDRGSEQY
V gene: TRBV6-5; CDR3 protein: ASSFLGRQPQH
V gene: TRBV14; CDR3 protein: ASSPRTAEKLF
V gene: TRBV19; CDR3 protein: ATPGAEVGNTIY
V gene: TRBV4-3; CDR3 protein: ASSQDQGSTGELF
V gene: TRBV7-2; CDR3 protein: ASSPRGDRTEAF
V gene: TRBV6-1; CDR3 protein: ASSEQPTGTVGGYT
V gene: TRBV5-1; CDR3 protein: ASSTRGIGSGNTIY